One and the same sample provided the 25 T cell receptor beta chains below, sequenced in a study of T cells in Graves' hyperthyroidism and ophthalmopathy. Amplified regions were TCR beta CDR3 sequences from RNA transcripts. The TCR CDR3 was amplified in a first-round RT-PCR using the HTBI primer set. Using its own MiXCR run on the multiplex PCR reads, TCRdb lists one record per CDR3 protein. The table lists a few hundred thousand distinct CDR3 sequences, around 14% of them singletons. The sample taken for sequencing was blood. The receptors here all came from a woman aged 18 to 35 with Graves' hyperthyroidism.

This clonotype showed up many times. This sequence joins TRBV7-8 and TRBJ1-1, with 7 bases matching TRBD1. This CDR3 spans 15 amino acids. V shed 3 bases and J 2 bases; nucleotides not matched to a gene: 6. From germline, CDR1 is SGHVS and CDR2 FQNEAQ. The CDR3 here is CASSFSGQLNTEAFF. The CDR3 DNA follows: TGTGCCAGCAGCTTTTCGGGACAGCTAAACACTGAAGCTTTCTTT.

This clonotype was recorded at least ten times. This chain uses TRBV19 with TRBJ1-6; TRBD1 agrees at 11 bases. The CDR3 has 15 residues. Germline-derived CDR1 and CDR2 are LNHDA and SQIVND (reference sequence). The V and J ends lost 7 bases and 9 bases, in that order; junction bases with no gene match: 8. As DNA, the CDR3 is TGTGCCAGTACCAACTCCGGGACAGGGGGTTCACCCCTCCACTTT. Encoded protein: CASTNSGTGGSPLHF. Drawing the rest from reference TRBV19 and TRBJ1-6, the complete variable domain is DGGITQSPKYLFRKEGQNVTLSCEQNLNHDAMYWYRQDPGQGLRLIYYSQIVNDFQKGDIAEGYSVSREKKESFPLTVTSAQKNPTAFYLCASTNSGTGGSPLHFGNGTRLTVT.

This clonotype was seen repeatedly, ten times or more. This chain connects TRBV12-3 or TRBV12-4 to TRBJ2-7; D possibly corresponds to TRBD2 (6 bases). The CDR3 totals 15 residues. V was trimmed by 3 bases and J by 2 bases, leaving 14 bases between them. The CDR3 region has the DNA TGTGCCAGCAGTTTGGATTGGAGGGAGACCTACGAGCAGTACTTC. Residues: CASSLDWRETYEQYF.

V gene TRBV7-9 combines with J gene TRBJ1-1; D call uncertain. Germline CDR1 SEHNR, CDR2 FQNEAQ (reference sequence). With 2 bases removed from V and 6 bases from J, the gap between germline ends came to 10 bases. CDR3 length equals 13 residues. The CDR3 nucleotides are TGTGCCAGCAGCTTAAAGGTCTGGGCTGAAGCTTTCTTT. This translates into CASSLKVWAEAFF.

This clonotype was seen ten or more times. The CDR3 loop is CASSPWTGQGYEQYF. The DNA for the CDR3 is TGTGCCAGCAGTCCCTGGACGGGACAGGGATACGAGCAGTACTTC. The V call is TRBV28, the J call TRBJ2-7, with 9 bases lining up with TRBD1. The CDR3 runs to 15 residues. CDR1 and CDR2 (germline): MDHEN, SYDVKM. Trimming cost V 5 bases and J 4 bases; bases outside gene matches: 9.

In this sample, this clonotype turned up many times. The CDR3 DNA sequence: TGTGCCAGCAGTTTCGGGACACCGAAGGTCTCCGAGCAGTACGTC. This sequence encodes CASSFGTPKVSEQYV. The V and J genes are TRBV12-3 or TRBV12-4 and TRBJ2-7; possibly TRBD1 for D (6 bases). With 3 bases removed from V and 6 bases from J, the gap between germline ends came to 18 bases. The CDR3 has 15 residues.

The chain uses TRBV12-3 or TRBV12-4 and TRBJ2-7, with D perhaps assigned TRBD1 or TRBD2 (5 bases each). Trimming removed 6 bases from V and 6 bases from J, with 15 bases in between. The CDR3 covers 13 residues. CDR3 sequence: CASSPTTGGEQYV. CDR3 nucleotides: TGTGCCAGCAGCCCCACTACAGGAGGCGAGCAGTACGTC.

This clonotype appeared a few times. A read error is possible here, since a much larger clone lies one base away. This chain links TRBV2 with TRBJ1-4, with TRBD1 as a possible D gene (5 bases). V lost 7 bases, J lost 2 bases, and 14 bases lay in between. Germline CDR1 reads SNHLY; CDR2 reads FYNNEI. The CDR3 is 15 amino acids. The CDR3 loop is CASNFGGSTNEKLFF. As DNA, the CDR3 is TGTGCCAGCAACTTTGGGGGGAGCACTAATGAAAAACTGTTTTTT.

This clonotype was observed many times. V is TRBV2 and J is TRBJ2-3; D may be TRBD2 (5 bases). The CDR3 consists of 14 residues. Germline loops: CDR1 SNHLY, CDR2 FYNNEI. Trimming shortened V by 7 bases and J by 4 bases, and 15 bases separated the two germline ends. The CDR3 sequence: CASNKGAGADTQYF. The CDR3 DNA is TGTGCCAGCAACAAGGGAGCAGGAGCAGATACGCAGTATTTT.

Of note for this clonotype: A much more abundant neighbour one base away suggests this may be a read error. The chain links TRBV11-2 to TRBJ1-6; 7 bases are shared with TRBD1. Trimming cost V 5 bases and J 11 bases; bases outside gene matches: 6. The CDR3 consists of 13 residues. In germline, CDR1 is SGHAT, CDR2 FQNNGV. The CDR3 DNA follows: TGTGCCAGCAGCCCCCACAGGGGCCCACCCCTCCACTTT. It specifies CASSPHRGPPLHF.

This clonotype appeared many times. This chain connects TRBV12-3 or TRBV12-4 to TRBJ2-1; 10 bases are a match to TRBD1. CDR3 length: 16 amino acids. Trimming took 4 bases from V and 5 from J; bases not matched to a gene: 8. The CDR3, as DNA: TGTGCCAGCAGTTCGGGGACAGGGGCAACGGACAATGAGCAGTTCTTC. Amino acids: CASSSGTGATDNEQFF.

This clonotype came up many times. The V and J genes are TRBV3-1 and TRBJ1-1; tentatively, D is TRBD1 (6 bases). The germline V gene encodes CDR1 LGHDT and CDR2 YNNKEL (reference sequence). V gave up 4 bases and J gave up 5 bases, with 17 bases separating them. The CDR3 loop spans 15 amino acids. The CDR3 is CASSLTGASVTEAFF. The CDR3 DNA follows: TGTGCCAGCAGCCTCACGGGGGCGTCGGTGACTGAAGCTTTCTTT.

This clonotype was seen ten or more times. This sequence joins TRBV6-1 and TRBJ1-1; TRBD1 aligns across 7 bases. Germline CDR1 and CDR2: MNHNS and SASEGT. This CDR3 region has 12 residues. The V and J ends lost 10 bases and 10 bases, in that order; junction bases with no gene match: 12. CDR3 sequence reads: CATGGPGQSAFF. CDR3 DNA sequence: TGTGCCACTGGGGGACCGGGACAGTCAGCTTTCTTT.

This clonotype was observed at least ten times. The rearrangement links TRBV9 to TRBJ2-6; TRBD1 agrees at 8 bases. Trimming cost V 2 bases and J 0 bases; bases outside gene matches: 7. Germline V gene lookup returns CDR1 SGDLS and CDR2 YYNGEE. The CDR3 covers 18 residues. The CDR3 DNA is TGTGCCAGCAGCGTGACAGGGGTACCGAGCTCTGGGGCCAACGTCCTGACTTTC. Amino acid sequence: CASSVTGVPSSGANVLTF.

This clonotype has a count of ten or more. CDR3 DNA: TGTGCCAGCAGTGAGGGACAGGCCTCTGAGCAGTACTTC. Translated, it gives CASSEGQASEQYF. The rearrangement links TRBV25-1 to TRBJ2-7, with TRBD1 matching over 8 bases. CDR3 size: 13 residues. J lost 7 bases, V lost 3 bases, and 5 bases had no gene match. Looked up from germline, CDR1 is MGHDK and CDR2 is SYGVNS.

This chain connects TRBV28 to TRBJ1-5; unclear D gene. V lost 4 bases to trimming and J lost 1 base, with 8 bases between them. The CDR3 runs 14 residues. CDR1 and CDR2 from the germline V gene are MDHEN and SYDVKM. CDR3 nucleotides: TGTGCCAGCAGTTGGGTAGGGAGCAATCAGCCCCAGCATTTT. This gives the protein CASSWVGSNQPQHF.

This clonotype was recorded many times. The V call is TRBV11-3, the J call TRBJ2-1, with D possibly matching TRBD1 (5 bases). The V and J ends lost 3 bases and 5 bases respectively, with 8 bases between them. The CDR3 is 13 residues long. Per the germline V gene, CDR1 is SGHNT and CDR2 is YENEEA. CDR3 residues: CASSFSRDNEQFF. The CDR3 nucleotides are TGTGCCAGCAGCTTCAGCAGGGACAATGAGCAGTTCTTC.

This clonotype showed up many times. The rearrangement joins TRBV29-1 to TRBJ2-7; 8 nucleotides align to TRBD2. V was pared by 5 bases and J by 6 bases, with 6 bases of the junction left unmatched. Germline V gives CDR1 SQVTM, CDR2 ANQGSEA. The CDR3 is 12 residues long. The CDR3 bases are TGCAGCGTTAGCGGGAGAGAGGGCGAGCAGTACGTC. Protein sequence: CSVSGREGEQYV.

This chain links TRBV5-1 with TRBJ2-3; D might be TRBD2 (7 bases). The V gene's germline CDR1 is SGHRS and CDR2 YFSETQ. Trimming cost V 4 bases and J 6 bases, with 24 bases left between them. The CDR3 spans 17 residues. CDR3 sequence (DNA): TGCGCCAGCAGCCCCCGACGGGGGGCGCAAGGGTCCGATACGCAGTATTTT. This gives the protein CASSPRRGAQGSDTQYF.

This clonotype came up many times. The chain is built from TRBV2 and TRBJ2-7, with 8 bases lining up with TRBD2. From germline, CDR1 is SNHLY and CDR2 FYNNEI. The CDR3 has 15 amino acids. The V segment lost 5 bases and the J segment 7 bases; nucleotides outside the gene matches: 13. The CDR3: CASSPTGGRLSEQYF. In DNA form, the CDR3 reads TGTGCCAGCAGTCCTACGGGGGGGCGGCTATCGGAGCAGTACTTC. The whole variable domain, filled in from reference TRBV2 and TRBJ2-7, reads EPEVTQTPSHQVTQMGQEVILRCVPISNHLYFYWYRQILGQKVEFLVSFYNNEISEKSEIFDDQFSVERPDGSNFTLKIRSTKLEDSAMYFCASSPTGGRLSEQYFGPGTRLTVT.

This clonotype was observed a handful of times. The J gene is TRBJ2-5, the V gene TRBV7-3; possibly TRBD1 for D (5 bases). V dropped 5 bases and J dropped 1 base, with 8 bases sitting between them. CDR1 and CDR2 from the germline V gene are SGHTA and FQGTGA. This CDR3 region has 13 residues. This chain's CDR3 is CASSGQPQETQYF. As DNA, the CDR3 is TGTGCCAGCAGCGGACAACCCCAAGAGACCCAGTACTTC.

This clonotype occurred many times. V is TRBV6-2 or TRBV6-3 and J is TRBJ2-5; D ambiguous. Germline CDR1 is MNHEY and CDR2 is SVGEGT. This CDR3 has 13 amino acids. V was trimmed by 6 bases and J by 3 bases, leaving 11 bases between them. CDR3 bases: TGTGCCAGCAGCTCCGTAGTTAAAGAGACCCAGTACTTC. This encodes CASSSVVKETQYF.

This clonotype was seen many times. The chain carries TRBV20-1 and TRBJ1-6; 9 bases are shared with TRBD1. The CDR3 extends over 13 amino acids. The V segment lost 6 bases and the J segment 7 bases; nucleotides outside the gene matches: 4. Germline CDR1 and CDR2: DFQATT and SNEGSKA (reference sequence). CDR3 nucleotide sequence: TGCAGTGCCACGGGACAGGGCAATTCACCCCTCCACTTT. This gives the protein CSATGQGNSPLHF.

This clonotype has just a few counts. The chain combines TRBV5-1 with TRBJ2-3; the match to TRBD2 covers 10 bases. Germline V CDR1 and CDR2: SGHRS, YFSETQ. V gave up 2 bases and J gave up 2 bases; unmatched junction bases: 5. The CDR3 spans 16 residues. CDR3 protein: CASSFALAGATDTQYF. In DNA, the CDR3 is TGCGCCAGCAGCTTCGCCCTAGCGGGAGCCACAGATACGCAGTATTTT.

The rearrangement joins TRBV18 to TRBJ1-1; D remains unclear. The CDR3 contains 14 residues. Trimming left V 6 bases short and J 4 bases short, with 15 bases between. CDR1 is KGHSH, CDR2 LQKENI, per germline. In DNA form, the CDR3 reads TGTGCCAGCTCGCCGGGCACTCGATCCACTGAAGCTTTCTTT. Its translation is CASSPGTRSTEAFF.